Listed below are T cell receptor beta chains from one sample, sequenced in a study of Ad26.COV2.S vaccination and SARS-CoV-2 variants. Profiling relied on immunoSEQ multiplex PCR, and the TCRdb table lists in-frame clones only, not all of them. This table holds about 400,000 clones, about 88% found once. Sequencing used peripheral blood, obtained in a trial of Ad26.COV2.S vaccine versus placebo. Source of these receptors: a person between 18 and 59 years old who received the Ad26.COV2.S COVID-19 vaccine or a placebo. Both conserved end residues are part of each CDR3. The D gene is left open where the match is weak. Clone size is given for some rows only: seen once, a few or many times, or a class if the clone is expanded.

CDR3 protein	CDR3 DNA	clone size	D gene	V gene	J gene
CASFRGGTYNEQFF	TGTGCCAGCTTTAGAGGGGGTACGTACAATGAGCAGTTCTTC	NA	NA	TRBV2	TRBJ2-1
CASRGGGSGEQYF	TGTGCCAGCCGCGGTGGGGGTTCAGGGGAGCAGTACTTC	NA	NA	TRBV7-9	TRBJ2-7
CASSLTGQGAYEQYF	TGTGCCAGCAGCTTAACCGGACAGGGGGCCTACGAGCAGTACTTC	NA	TRBD1	TRBV3-1/TRBV3-2	TRBJ2-7
CASSSTGQLAEQYF	TGTGCCAGCAGCTCCACGGGGCAGCTAGCCGAGCAGTACTTC	NA	NA	TRBV7-9	TRBJ2-7
CASSETANYGYTF	TGCGCCAGCAGTGAAACAGCTAACTATGGCTACACCTTC	NA	NA	TRBV10-1	TRBJ1-2
CASSSVSLGDIQYF	TGTGCCAGCAGCTCCGTTTCTTTGGGTGACATTCAGTACTTC	NA	NA	TRBV5-6	TRBJ2-4
CASSLVAVRNSPLHF	TGTGCCAGCAGCTTAGTGGCGGTCCGCAATTCACCCCTCCACTTT	NA	NA	TRBV7-9	TRBJ1-6
CASSLKEASLPGELFF	TGCGCCAGCAGCCTCAAGGAAGCCAGCTTACCCGGGGAGCTGTTTTTT	NA	NA	TRBV4-1	TRBJ2-2
CASSRTGTSTDTQYF	TGTGCCAGCAGCCGGACAGGAACTAGCACAGATACGCAGTATTTT	NA	TRBD1	TRBV7-2	TRBJ2-3
CASRPAGGVNEKLFF	TGTGCCAGCAGGCCTGCAGGGGGCGTTAATGAAAAACTGTTTTTT	NA	TRBD1	TRBV27	TRBJ1-4
CASSDPGGGSNQPQHF	TGTGCCAGCAGTGACCCCGGAGGGGGTAGCAATCAGCCCCAGCATTTT	NA	NA	TRBV6-1	TRBJ1-5
CASSPLAGARGQPQHF	TGTGCCAGCTCACCACTGGCGGGGGCTCGAGGTCAGCCCCAGCATTTT	few	NA	TRBV18	TRBJ1-5
CASSGMAGGNQPQHF	TGTGCCAGCAGTGGTATGGCGGGCGGCAATCAGCCCCAGCATTTT	once	NA	TRBV2	TRBJ1-5
CASSSTSGGSYEQYF	TGTGCCAGCTCGTCCACTAGCGGGGGTTCCTACGAGCAGTACTTC	NA	TRBD2	TRBV18	TRBJ2-7
CASSPGQGGQPQHF	TGTGCCAGCTCACCGGGACAGGGGGGCCAGCCCCAGCATTTT	NA	TRBD1	TRBV18	TRBJ1-5
CASSEALGLAGGLREQYF	TGTGCCAGCAGTGAAGCGTTGGGACTAGCGGGGGGGCTTAGGGAGCAGTACTTC	NA	TRBD2	TRBV6-1	TRBJ2-7
CASSLVQGLGEQYF	TGTGCCAGCAGTTTGGTACAGGGGCTTGGAGAGCAGTACTTC	once	TRBD1	TRBV6-6	TRBJ2-7
CASSPGHPGTGELFF	TGCGCCAGCAGCCCGGGACATCCGGGGACCGGGGAGCTGTTTTTT	NA	NA	TRBV4-3	TRBJ2-2
CATTSSGGPNEQFF	TGTGCCACCACCAGTAGCGGGGGTCCCAATGAGCAGTTCTTC	NA	TRBD2	TRBV28	TRBJ2-1
CASSTINLPGYTF	TGTGCCAGCAGTACAATAAACCTTCCAGGCTACACCTTC	NA	NA	TRBV6-6	TRBJ1-2
CASRLGLEISEQFF	TGTGCCAGCAGGCTGGGACTAGAGATTAGCGAGCAGTTCTTC	NA	TRBD2	TRBV6-5	TRBJ2-1
CASSLEADTQYF	TGCGCCAGCAGCCTGGAGGCGGATACGCAGTATTTT	NA	NA	TRBV5-1	TRBJ2-3